The sample holds a few counts of the clone carrying this TCR beta chain. This sample stems from a study of blood T cells in healthy people across ages. The authors ran a second PCR of roughly 7 to 11 cycles using a sample-barcoded 5' primer and a J-beta primer mix. In TCRdb, the 5' RACE reads were re-called with MiXCR into one record per CDR3 protein. The table lists around 1,000,000 distinct CDR3 sequences, approximately 25% of them singletons, with 0.75% in the top ten. Separately, the same data were catalogued under a study of T cells of mothers and their children.

The source is a girl aged 2-15 years in good health. Material: blood.

CDR3 sequence: CSARSLTGLATYEQYF. CDR3 bases: TGCAGTGCTAGATCACTGACGGGACTAGCGACTTACGAGCAGTACTTC. The chain links TRBV20-1 to TRBJ2-5; 10 nucleotides agree with TRBD2. TRBJ2-7 matches the DNA end more closely, so the J call is doubtful. The CDR3 totals 16 residues. The germline V gene encodes CDR1 DFQATT and CDR2 SNEGSKA (reference sequence).